This note documents a single TCR beta chain sequence. The second PCR ran roughly 6 to 11 cycles with a sample-barcoded 5' primer and J-beta primers. From the 5' RACE reads, TCRdb called clonotypes with MiXCR, one entry per CDR3 protein. This table holds 1.8 million or so distinct CDR3 sequences, roughly two fifths found once. This entry is derived from a study of blood T cells in healthy people across ages. Trimming left V 0 bases short and J 2 bases short, with 11 bases between. Germline V gene data show CDR1 as GTSNPN and CDR2 as SVGIG (reference sequence). The length of the CDR3 is 14 residues. The clonotype comes from a human donor in good health. The specimen was blood. This rearrangement joins TRBV30 to TRBJ2-7; D is uncertain. DNA of the CDR3: TGTGCCTGGAGTGTGGCCATGGGGACCTACGAGCAGTACTTC. Its translation is CAWSVAMGTYEQYF.